The rows below give T cell receptor beta chains drawn from one sample of a study of blood T cell repertoires in COVID-19. Sequencing was performed with immunoSEQ multiplex PCR; in TCRdb, only in-frame clones are kept and a portion is missing. The repertoire holds 150,000 to 200,000 clones, with around 86% as singletons. Sequencing was performed on peripheral blood. These receptors originate from a man in his sixties with acute or convalescent COVID-19. Each CDR3 is given without its conserved first and last residue. Only part of the rows carry a size: once, few, many, or a class if the clone is expanded.

j_call: TRBJ1-6; clone_size: few; v_call: TRBV25-1; cdr3_aa: ASSESGYSPLH
j_call: TRBJ1-1; clone_size: NA; v_call: TRBV4-1; cdr3_aa: ASSQFPVGTVNTEAF
j_call: TRBJ1-3; clone_size: NA; v_call: TRBV3-1/TRBV3-2; cdr3_aa: ASSPSGAAGNTIY
j_call: TRBJ2-2; clone_size: NA; v_call: TRBV12-5; cdr3_aa: ASGLHGARGGELF
j_call: TRBJ2-7; clone_size: NA; v_call: TRBV29-1; cdr3_aa: SVEDRVRAEQY
j_call: TRBJ1-2; clone_size: few; v_call: TRBV7-9; cdr3_aa: ASSLGQQLVYGYT
j_call: TRBJ2-7; clone_size: NA; v_call: TRBV18; cdr3_aa: ASSPLYGQGVGEQY
j_call: TRBJ1-2; clone_size: NA; v_call: TRBV28; cdr3_aa: ASSPGQGTDGYT
j_call: TRBJ1-4; clone_size: NA; v_call: TRBV11-2; cdr3_aa: ASSSGDATNEKLF
j_call: TRBJ2-1; clone_size: NA; v_call: TRBV5-1; cdr3_aa: ASSPGTSGSDEQF
j_call: TRBJ2-1; clone_size: NA; v_call: TRBV7-3; cdr3_aa: ASSSGTSGRNNEQF
j_call: TRBJ2-7; clone_size: once; v_call: TRBV7-2; cdr3_aa: ASSNPASVSYEQY
j_call: TRBJ2-7; clone_size: NA; v_call: TRBV5-1; cdr3_aa: ARGGDQDGLYEQY
j_call: TRBJ2-6; clone_size: NA; v_call: TRBV28; cdr3_aa: ASSSVPGGAGANVLT
j_call: TRBJ1-6; clone_size: few; v_call: TRBV27; cdr3_aa: ASSLESQGMDSPLH
j_call: TRBJ2-3; clone_size: NA; v_call: TRBV6-5; cdr3_aa: ASSYAGPTTILQY
j_call: TRBJ2-5; clone_size: NA; v_call: TRBV7-9; cdr3_aa: ASSLVAGGETQY
j_call: TRBJ2-5; clone_size: NA; v_call: TRBV9; cdr3_aa: ASSTGGAETQY
j_call: TRBJ2-3; clone_size: NA; v_call: TRBV4-2; cdr3_aa: ASSQGPGSTDTQY